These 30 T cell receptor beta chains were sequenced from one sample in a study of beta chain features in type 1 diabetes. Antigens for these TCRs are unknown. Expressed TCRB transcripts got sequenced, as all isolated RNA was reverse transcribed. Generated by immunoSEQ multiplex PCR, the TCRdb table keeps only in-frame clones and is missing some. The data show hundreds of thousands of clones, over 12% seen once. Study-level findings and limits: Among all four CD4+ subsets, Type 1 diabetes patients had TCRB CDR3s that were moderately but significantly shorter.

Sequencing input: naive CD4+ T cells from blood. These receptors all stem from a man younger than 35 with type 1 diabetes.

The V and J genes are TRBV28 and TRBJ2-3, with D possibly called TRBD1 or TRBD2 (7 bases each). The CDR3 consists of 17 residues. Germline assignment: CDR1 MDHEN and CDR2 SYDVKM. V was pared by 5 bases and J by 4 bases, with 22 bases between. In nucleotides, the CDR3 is TGTGCCAGCAGTGCCCCCAGGGGGGGGGCAGCCTCAGATACGCAGTATTTT. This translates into CASSAPRGGAASDTQYF.

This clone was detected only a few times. The CDR3 loop is CASSQDVRTSWVTQYF. The DNA for the CDR3 is TGTGCCAGCAGCCAAGATGTGAGGACTAGTTGGGTTACGCAGTATTTT. The chain combines TRBV14 with TRBJ2-3; 7 bases are shared with TRBD2. This CDR3 has 16 amino acids. The germline gives CDR1 SGHDN, CDR2 FVKESK. With V trimmed by 0 bases and J by 8 bases, 11 bases remained unmatched.

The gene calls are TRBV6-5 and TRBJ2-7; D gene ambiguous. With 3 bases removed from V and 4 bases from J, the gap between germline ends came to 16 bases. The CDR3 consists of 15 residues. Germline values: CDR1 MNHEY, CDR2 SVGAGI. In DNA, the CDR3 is TGTGCCAGCAGTTATTCCCCTAGTGAAGGTTACGAGCAGTACTTC. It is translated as CASSYSPSEGYEQYF.

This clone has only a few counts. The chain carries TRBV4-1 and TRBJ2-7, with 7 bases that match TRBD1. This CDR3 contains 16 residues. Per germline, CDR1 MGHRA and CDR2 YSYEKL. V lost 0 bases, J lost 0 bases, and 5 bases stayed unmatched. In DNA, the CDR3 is TGCGCCAGCAGCCAAGACCTGGACAGGCTCTCCTACGAGCAGTACTTC. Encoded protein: CASSQDLDRLSYEQYF.

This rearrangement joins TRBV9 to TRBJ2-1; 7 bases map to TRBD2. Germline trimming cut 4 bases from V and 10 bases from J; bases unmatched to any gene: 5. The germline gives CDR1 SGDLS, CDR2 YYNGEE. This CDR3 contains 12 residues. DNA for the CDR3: TGTGCCAGCAGCCCTCCTAGCGGAGAGCAGTTCTTC. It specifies CASSPPSGEQFF.

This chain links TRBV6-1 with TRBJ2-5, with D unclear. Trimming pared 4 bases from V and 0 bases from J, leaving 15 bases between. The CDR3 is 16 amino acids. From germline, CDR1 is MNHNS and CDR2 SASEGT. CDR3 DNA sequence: TGTGCCAGCAGTGTAAGACATGTGCTGCACCAAGAGACCCAGTACTTC. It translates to CASSVRHVLHQETQYF.

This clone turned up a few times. The CDR3 spells CASSLTGLSVGEQFF. DNA for the CDR3: TGCGCCAGCAGCTTGACAGGGTTGTCGGTGGGTGAGCAGTTCTTC. The rearrangement uses TRBV5-1 and TRBJ2-1; possibly TRBD1 for D (6 bases). The CDR3 runs 15 residues. The V gene's germline CDR1 is SGHRS and CDR2 YFSETQ. V dropped 1 base and J dropped 9 bases, with 17 bases sitting between them.

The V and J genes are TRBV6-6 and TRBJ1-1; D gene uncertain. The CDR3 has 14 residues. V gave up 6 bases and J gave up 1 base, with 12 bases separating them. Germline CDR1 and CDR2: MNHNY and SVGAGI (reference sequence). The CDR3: CASSDRRENTEAFF. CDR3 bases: TGTGCCAGCAGCGACCGACGGGAGAACACTGAAGCTTTCTTT.

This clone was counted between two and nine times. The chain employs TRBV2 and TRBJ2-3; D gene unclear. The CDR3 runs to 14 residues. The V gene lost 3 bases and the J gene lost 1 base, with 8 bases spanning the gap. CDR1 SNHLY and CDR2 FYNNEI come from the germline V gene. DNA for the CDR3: TGTGCCAGCAGTGACGTCCTGCGCACAGATACGCAGTATTTT. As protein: CASSDVLRTDTQYF.

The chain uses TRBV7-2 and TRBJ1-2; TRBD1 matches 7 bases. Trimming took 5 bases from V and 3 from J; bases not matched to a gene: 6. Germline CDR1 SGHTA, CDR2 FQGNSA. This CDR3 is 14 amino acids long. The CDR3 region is CASSTRQGHYGYTF. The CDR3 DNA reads TGTGCCAGCAGCACCCGACAGGGCCACTATGGCTACACCTTC.

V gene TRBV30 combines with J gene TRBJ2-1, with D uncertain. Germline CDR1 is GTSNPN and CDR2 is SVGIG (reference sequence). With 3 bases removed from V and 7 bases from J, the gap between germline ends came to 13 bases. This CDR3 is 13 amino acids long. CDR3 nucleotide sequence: TGTGCCTGGAGAGGGCCAGGAATTAATGAGCAGTTCTTC. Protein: CAWRGPGINEQFF.

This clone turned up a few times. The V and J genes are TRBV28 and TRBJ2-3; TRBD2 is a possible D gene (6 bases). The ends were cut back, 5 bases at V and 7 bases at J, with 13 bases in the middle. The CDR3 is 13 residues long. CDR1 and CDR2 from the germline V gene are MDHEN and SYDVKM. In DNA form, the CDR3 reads TGTGCCAGCAGTCCGGGAGTTGATTATACGCAGTATTTT. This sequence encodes CASSPGVDYTQYF.

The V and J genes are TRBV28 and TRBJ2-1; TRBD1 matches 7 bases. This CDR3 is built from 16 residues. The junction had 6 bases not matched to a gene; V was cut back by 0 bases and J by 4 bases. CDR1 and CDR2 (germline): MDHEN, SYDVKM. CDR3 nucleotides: TGTGCCAGCAGTTTATGGGGGGACAGTAATTACAATGAGCAGTTCTTC. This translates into CASSLWGDSNYNEQFF.

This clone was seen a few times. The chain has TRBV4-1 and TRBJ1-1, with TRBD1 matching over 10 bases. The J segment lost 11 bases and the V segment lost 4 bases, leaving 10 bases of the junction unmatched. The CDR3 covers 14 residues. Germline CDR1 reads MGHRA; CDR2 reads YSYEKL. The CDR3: CASSRAGTGDIAFF. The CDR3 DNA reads TGCGCCAGCAGCCGGGCCGGGACAGGGGATATTGCTTTCTTT.

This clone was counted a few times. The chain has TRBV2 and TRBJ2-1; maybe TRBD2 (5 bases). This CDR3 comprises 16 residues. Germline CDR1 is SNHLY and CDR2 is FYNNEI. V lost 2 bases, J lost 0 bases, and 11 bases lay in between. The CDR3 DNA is TGTGCCAGCAGTGAACCCCAGCGGAGCTCCTACAATGAGCAGTTCTTC. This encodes CASSEPQRSSYNEQFF. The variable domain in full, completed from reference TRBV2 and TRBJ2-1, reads EPEVTQTPSHQVTQMGQEVILRCVPISNHLYFYWYRQILGQKVEFLVSFYNNEISEKSEIFDDQFSVERPDGSNFTLKIRSTKLEDSAMYFCASSEPQRSSYNEQFFGPGTRLTVL.

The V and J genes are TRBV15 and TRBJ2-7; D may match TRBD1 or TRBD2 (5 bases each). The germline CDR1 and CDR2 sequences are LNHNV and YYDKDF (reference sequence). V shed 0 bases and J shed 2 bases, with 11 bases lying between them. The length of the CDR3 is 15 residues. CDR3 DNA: TGTGCCACCAGCAGAGATCCCGGGACCACCTACGAGCAGTACTTC. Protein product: CATSRDPGTTYEQYF.

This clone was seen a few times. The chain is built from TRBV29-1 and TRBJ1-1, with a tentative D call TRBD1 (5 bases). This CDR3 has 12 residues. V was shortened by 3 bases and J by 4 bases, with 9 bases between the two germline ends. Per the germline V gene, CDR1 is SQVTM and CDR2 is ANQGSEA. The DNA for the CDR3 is TGCAGCGTTGACTCGGGGGGCACTGAAGCTTTCTTT. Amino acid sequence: CSVDSGGTEAFF.

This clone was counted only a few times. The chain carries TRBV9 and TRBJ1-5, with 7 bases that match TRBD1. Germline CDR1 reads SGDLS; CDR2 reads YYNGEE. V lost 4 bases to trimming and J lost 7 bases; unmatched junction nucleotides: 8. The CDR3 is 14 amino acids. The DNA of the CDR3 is TGTGCCAGCAGCCCACGACAGGGCGGACAGCCCCAGCATTTT. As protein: CASSPRQGGQPQHF. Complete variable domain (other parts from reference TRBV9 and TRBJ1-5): DSGVTQTPKHLITATGQRVTLRCSPRSGDLSVYWYQQSLDQGLQFLIQYYNGEERAKGNILERFSAQQFPDLHSELNLSSLELGDSALYFCASSPRQGGQPQHFGDGTRLSIL.

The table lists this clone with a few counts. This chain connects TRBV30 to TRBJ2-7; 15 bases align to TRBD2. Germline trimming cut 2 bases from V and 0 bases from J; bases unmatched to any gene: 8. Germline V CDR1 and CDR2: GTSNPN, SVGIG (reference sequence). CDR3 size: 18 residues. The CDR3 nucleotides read TGTGCCTGGAGTACCCCGGGACTAGCGGGAGGAAGCTCCTACGAGCAGTACTTC. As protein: CAWSTPGLAGGSSYEQYF.

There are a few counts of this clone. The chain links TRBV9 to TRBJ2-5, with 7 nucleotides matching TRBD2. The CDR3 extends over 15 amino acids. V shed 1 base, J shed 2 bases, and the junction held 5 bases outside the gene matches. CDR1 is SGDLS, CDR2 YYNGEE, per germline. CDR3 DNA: TGTGCCAGCAGCGTAAGTGGCGGGAGTCAAGAGACCCAGTACTTC. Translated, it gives CASSVSGGSQETQYF. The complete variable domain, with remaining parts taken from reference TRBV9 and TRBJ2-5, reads DSGVTQTPKHLITATGQRVTLRCSPRSGDLSVYWYQQSLDQGLQFLIQYYNGEERAKGNILERFSAQQFPDLHSELNLSSLELGDSALYFCASSVSGGSQETQYFGPGTRLLVL.

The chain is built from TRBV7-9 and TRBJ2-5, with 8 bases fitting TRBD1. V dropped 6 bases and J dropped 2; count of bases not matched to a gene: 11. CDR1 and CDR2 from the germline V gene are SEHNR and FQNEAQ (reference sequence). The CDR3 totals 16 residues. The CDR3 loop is CASRKGQGRGQETQYF. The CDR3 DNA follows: TGTGCCAGCAGAAAAGGACAGGGTCGAGGGCAAGAGACCCAGTACTTC.

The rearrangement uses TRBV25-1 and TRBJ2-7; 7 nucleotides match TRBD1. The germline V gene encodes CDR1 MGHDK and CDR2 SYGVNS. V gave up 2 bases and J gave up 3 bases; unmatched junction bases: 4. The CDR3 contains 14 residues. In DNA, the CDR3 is TGTGCCAGCAGTGAAACAGGGGCTCTCTACGAGCAGTACTTC. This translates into CASSETGALYEQYF.

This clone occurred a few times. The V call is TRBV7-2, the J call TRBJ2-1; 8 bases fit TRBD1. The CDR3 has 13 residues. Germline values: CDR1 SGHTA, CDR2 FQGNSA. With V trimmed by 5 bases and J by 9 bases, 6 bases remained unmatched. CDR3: CASSGTGGGEQFF. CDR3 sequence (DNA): TGTGCCAGCAGCGGAACAGGGGGAGGTGAGCAGTTCTTC.

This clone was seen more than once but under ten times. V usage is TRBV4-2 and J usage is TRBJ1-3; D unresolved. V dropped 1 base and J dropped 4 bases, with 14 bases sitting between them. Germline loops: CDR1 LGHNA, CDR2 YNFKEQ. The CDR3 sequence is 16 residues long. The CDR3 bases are TGTGCCAGCAGCCAAGTATCGTCAGCAGGCGGAAACACCATATATTTT. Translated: CASSQVSSAGGNTIYF.

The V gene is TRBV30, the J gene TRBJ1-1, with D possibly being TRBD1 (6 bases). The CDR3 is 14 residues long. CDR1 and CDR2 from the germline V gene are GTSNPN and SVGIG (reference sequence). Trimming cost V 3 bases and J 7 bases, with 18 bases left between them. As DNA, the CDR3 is TGTGCCTGGAGGGATAGCAGGGGAGCGGGTGAAGCTTTCTTT. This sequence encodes CAWRDSRGAGEAFF. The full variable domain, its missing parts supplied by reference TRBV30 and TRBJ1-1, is SQTIHQWPATLVQPVGSPLSLECTVEGTSNPNLYWYRQAAGRGLQLLFYSVGIGQISSEVPQNLSASRPQDRQFILSSKKLLLSDSGFYLCAWRDSRGAGEAFFGQGTRLTVV.

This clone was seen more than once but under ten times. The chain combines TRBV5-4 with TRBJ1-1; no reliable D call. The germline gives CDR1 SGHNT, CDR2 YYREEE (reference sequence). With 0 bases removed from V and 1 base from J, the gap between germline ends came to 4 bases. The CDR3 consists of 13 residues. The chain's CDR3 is CASSLVANTEAFF. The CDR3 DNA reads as TGTGCCAGCAGCTTGGTGGCGAACACTGAAGCTTTCTTT.

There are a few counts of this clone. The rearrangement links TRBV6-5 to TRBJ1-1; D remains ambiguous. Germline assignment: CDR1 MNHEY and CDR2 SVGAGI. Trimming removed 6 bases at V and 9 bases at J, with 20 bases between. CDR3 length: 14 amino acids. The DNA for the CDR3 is TGTGCCAGCAGCCCCCGCGGGCTTTCGCTGAAAGCTTTCTTT. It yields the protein CASSPRGLSLKAFF.

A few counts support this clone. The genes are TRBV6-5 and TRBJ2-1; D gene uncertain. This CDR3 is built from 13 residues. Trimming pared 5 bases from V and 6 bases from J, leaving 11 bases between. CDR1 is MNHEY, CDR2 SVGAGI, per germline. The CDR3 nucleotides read TGTGCCAGCAGTGATCGGTCGATCAATGAGCAGTTCTTC. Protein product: CASSDRSINEQFF.

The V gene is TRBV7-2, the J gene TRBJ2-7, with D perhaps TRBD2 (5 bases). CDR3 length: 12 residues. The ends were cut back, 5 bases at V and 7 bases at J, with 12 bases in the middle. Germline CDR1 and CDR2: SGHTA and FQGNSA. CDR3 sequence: CASSPGMGEQYF. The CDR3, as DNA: TGTGCCAGCAGCCCCGGGATGGGGGAGCAGTACTTC.

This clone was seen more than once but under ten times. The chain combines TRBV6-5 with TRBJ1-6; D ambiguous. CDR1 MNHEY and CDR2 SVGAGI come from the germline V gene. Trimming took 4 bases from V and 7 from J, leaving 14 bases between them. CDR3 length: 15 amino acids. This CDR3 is CASSSIFGGNSPLHF. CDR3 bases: TGTGCCAGCAGTTCGATATTTGGAGGGAATTCACCCCTCCACTTT.